This section outlines one T cell receptor (beta chain) sequence together with its context. The specificity of this receptor is unknown. No much larger clone exists at a distance of one base, and base qualities are not known. This record belongs to a study of T cell changes during pregnancy in multiple sclerosis (dated by TCRdb to about 2019). Background on the whole study: Changes in the T cell repertoire over the course of pregnancy were examined in this study in women with multiple sclerosis.

CDR1 and CDR2, looked up from the germline V gene (reference sequence), are MNHEY and SMNVEV. From cysteine to phenylalanine, the CDR3 is 15 amino acids long. Of the read, only the CDR3 DNA is kept; its 45 bases are in frame from base 1. Trimming at the junction amounts to 6 bases on V and 4 bases on J, and the germline ends lie 18 bases apart. The method was the immunoSEQ multiplex PCR assay. Held by TCRdb, this immuneACCESS table contains in-frame sequences only and omits some clones. Under half of the omission traces to an unresolved V gene where checked; the cause of the rest is unknown. Present in this sample are 64,000 or so clones, about 90% of which were seen just once. Together, the top ten hold 2.3% of the sample.

The chain uses TRBV27 and TRBJ1-1, and TRBD1 may be the D gene, going by 6 matching bases. This sequence originates from a female donor with multiple sclerosis, enrolled in a pregnancy study. The sequencing here drew on peripheral blood, taken in the first trimester of pregnancy. The DNA is as follows: TGTGCCAGCAGCCGACAGGTACTTCCCACCACTGAAGCTTTCTTT. The resulting protein is CASSRQVLPTTEAFF.